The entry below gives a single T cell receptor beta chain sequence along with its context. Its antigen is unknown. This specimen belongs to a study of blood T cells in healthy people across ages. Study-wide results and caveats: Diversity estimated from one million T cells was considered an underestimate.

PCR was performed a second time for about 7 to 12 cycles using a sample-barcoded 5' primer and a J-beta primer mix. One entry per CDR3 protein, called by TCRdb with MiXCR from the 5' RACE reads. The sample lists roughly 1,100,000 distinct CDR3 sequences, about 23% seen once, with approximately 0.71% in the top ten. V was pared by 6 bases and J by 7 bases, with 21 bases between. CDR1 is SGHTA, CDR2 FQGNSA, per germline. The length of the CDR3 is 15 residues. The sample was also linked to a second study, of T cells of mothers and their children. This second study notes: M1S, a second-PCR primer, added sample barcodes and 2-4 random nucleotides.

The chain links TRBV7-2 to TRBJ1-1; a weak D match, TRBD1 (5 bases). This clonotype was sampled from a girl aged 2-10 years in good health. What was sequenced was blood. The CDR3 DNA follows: TGTGCCAGCAGACCCGCACAGGCGACTGGACGTGAAGCTTTCTTT. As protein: CASRPAQATGREAFF.